The 27 T cell receptor beta chains below come from one sample, sequenced in a study of CD8 T cells in ankylosing spondylitis. TCRdb reanalysed the 5' RACE reads using MiXCR and keeps one entry per CDR3 protein. The sample carries a few hundred thousand distinct CDR3 sequences, 10% to 13% recorded once. The sample consisted of blood, either unsorted or a sorted T cell fraction (not recorded which). The receptors were sampled from a male donor with ankylosing spondylitis or in good health (not recorded which).

This clonotype was seen at least ten times. The chain recombines TRBV3-1 with TRBJ1-2, with TRBD1 matching over 10 bases. V shed 0 bases and J 3 bases; nucleotides not matched to a gene: 4. CDR1 and CDR2 (germline): LGHDT, YNNKEL (reference sequence). The CDR3 totals 16 residues. The CDR3 loop is CASSQEGQGIDYGYTF. CDR3 nucleotide sequence: TGTGCCAGCAGCCAAGAGGGACAGGGGATTGACTATGGCTACACCTTC.

This clonotype was seen a single time. This chain connects TRBV5-5 to TRBJ2-7; the match to TRBD1 covers 7 bases. The trim removed 0 bases at V and 3 bases at J, leaving 6 bases unmatched. Germline assignment: CDR1 SGHKS and CDR2 YYEKEE (reference sequence). The CDR3 has 15 amino acids. Written as DNA, the CDR3 is TGTGCCAGCAGCTTGGATTTCAGGGGGTACTACGAGCAGTACTTC. Encoded protein: CASSLDFRGYYEQYF.

This clonotype was counted many times. This chain connects TRBV6-1 to TRBJ2-3; a possible D gene is TRBD1 (6 bases). This CDR3 comprises 15 residues. Trimming removed 7 bases from V and 2 bases from J, with 16 bases in between. Germline V gene data show CDR1 as MNHNS and CDR2 as SASEGT. The CDR3 here is CASIHRDPNTDTQYF. The CDR3 DNA is TGTGCCAGCATCCACAGGGACCCTAACACAGATACGCAGTATTTT.

This clonotype appeared many times. This rearrangement joins TRBV20-1 to TRBJ2-5; the D gene is possibly TRBD2 (6 bases). Trimming removed 3 bases at V and 4 bases at J, with 15 bases between. Germline V gene lookup returns CDR1 DFQATT and CDR2 SNEGSKA (reference sequence). The CDR3 has 14 amino acids. CDR3 sequence reads: CSASWSGVGETQYF. The CDR3 DNA reads TGCAGTGCTAGCTGGTCGGGGGTGGGAGAGACCCAGTACTTC.

The chain recombines TRBV18 with TRBJ2-7; D remains ambiguous. Germline values: CDR1 KGHSH, CDR2 LQKENI. The CDR3 has 15 residues. V lost 3 bases and J 0 bases, leaving 12 bases between the germline ends. CDR3 sequence reads: CASSPLLDPSYEQYF. The CDR3 DNA is TGTGCCAGCTCACCCTTACTGGATCCCTCCTACGAGCAGTACTTC.

The gene calls are TRBV2 and TRBJ2-3, with D perhaps given as TRBD1 or TRBD2 (7 bases each). Trimming cost V 1 base and J 8 bases, with 16 bases left between them. Germline V CDR1 and CDR2: SNHLY, FYNNEI. The CDR3 consists of 15 residues. Written as DNA, the CDR3 is TGTGCCAGCAGTGAAGTCAGGGGGGGTACCGGTACGCAGTATTTT. Residues: CASSEVRGGTGTQYF.

At least ten counts were recorded for this clonotype. This chain uses TRBV7-9 with TRBJ2-5, with 11 positions matching TRBD2. Losses at the gene ends were 5 bases for V and 4 bases for J; bases not matched to a gene: 3. CDR1 and CDR2 from the germline V gene are SEHNR and FQNEAQ (reference sequence). The CDR3 is 14 residues long. CDR3 in DNA: TGTGCCAGCAGCCAAGGGACTAGCGGAGAGACCCAGTACTTC. Its protein is CASSQGTSGETQYF. Together with reference TRBV7-9 and TRBJ2-5, the CDR3 gives the full variable domain: DTGVSQNPRHKITKRGQNVTFRCDPISEHNRLYWYRQTLGQGPEFLTYFQNEAQLEKSRLLSDRFSAERPKGSFSTLEIQRTEQGDSAMYLCASSQGTSGETQYFGPGTRLLVL.

V usage is TRBV12-3 or TRBV12-4 and J usage is TRBJ2-3; TRBD2 aligns across 11 bases. CDR3 length equals 17 residues. J gave up 4 bases and V 1 base, and 7 bases lay outside the gene matches. CDR3 nucleotide sequence: TGTGCCAGCAGTTTAGGGCTAGCGGGGGGAATGTCAGATACGCAGTATTTT. Translated, it gives CASSLGLAGGMSDTQYF.

At least ten counts were recorded for this clonotype. The chain carries TRBV2 and TRBJ1-2, with a possible D match to TRBD1 (5 bases). Germline CDR1 is SNHLY and CDR2 is FYNNEI. Deletions cut 2 bases from V and 3 bases from J, with 7 bases between. The CDR3 has 13 residues. The CDR3 loop is CASSELGDYGYTF. CDR3 sequence (DNA): TGTGCCAGCAGTGAATTAGGGGACTATGGCTACACCTTC. Using reference TRBV2 and TRBJ1-2 for the parts outside the CDR3, the full variable domain is EPEVTQTPSHQVTQMGQEVILRCVPISNHLYFYWYRQILGQKVEFLVSFYNNEISEKSEIFDDQFSVERPDGSNFTLKIRSTKLEDSAMYFCASSELGDYGYTFGSGTRLTVV.

The chain employs TRBV5-1 and TRBJ2-1, with TRBD2 matching 9 bases. J gave up 0 bases and V 0 bases, and 10 bases lay outside the gene matches. Germline V gives CDR1 SGHRS, CDR2 YFSETQ. The CDR3 runs to 19 residues. The CDR3 DNA follows: TGCGCCAGCAGCTTGGTGCGGGGGGGGTTTTCCAGCTCCTACAATGAGCAGTTCTTC. This encodes CASSLVRGGFSSSYNEQFF.

This clonotype was counted many times. The genes are TRBV29-1 and TRBJ2-7; D remains unclear. This CDR3 has 11 residues. CDR1 and CDR2 (germline): SQVTM, ANQGSEA. CDR3 bases: TGCAAGCCTGCCAGGTCCTACGAGCAGTACTTC. Its protein is CKPARSYEQYF.

This clonotype has just a few counts. One end of the junction fails to match germline, which may point to a read error. The CDR3 nucleotides are TGCTGTGCTAGAGCCGAGGGGGGGGTTTGGAATGAGCAGTTCTTC. Translation gives CCARAEGGVWNEQFF. The chain recombines TRBV20-1 with TRBJ2-1; the D gene is possibly TRBD2 (7 bases). Looked up from germline, CDR1 is DFQATT and CDR2 is SNEGSKA (reference sequence). This CDR3 has 15 amino acids.

CDR3 protein: CASGLGTGTGGDEQFF. CDR3 DNA: TGTGCTAGTGGTTTGGGGACCGGGACAGGGGGCGATGAGCAGTTCTTC. V usage is TRBV12-5 and J usage is TRBJ2-1; TRBD1 matches at 12 bases. CDR1 and CDR2 (germline): LGHNT, FRNRAP. The CDR3 extends over 16 amino acids. The V and J ends lost 1 base and 8 bases, in that order; junction bases with no gene match: 6.

With respect to this clonotype: One end of the junction is discordant with germline, which a read error may explain. The chain carries TRBV24-1 and TRBJ2-3; 7 bases agree with TRBD1. This CDR3 has 17 amino acids. CDR1 is KGHDR, CDR2 SFDVKD, per germline. The CDR3 is CATTDGAGGLSTVTQYF. The DNA of the CDR3 is TGTGCCACCACCGACGGGGCAGGGGGTTTATCCACAGTTACGCAGTATTTT.

The chain links TRBV27 to TRBJ1-1; D is ambiguous. Germline CDR1 MNHEY, CDR2 SMNVEV (reference sequence). The CDR3 is 14 residues long. V was shortened by 8 bases and J by 0 bases, with 13 bases between the two germline ends. Written as DNA, the CDR3 is TGTGCCAGCCTTCCCGGGCCTTTGAACACTGAAGCTTTCTTT. This gives the protein CASLPGPLNTEAFF.

This clonotype was seen at least ten times. The chain couples TRBV29-1 to TRBJ2-2, with a weak D call TRBD1 (6 bases). Germline CDR1 is SQVTM and CDR2 is ANQGSEA. Trimming removed 1 base from V and 4 bases from J, with 13 bases in between. This CDR3 region has 15 residues. The CDR3 nucleotides read TGCAGCGTTGAAGGACAGGACCCCTCCACCGGGGAGCTGTTTTTT. Its protein is CSVEGQDPSTGELFF.

This clonotype was detected many times. V and J are TRBV5-5 and TRBJ2-4; D possibly matches TRBD1 or TRBD2 (5 bases each). CDR3 length equals 15 residues. V was shortened by 7 bases and J by 0 bases, with 14 bases between the two germline ends. Germline-derived CDR1 and CDR2 are SGHKS and YYEKEE (reference sequence). The CDR3 coding sequence is TGTGCCAGCCGCAGGGACGGTATAGCCAAAAACATTCAGTACTTC. Protein sequence: CASRRDGIAKNIQYF.

This clonotype was seen repeatedly, ten times or more. V usage is TRBV20-1 and J usage is TRBJ2-7; D not certain. V gave up 1 base and J gave up 3 bases, with 4 bases separating them. The CDR3 loop spans 11 amino acids. From germline, CDR1 is DFQATT and CDR2 SNEGSKA (reference sequence). The CDR3 DNA is TGCAGTGCTAGAGCGGACTACGAGCAGTACTTC. Translating gives CSARADYEQYF.

There are many counts of this clonotype. The CDR3 DNA reads TGTGCTAGTGGTACGACCGCAATCGGGTCCGGGGAGCTGTTTTTT. It yields the protein CASGTTAIGSGELFF. The chain joins TRBV12-5 to TRBJ2-2; D not certain. Germline V gene lookup returns CDR1 LGHNT and CDR2 FRNRAP. The CDR3 is 15 amino acids. V was trimmed by 5 bases and J by 6 bases, leaving 16 bases between them.

This clonotype has at least ten counts. V and J are TRBV11-3 and TRBJ2-3; TRBD1 matches at 8 bases. The CDR3 contains 15 residues. Germline values: CDR1 SGHNT, CDR2 YENEEA. V gave up 0 bases and J gave up 6 bases; unmatched junction bases: 5. The CDR3 region is CASSLEARGHDTQYF. The CDR3 DNA reads as TGTGCCAGCAGCTTAGAGGCCAGGGGGCATGATACGCAGTATTTT.

The CDR3 DNA reads TGCGCCAGCAGCCTCCGGACTAGCGGGGACGAGCAGTACTTC. The encoded protein is CASSLRTSGDEQYF. This sequence joins TRBV5-1 and TRBJ2-7, with TRBD2 matching 12 bases. Germline CDR1 SGHRS, CDR2 YFSETQ. The CDR3 totals 14 residues. With 4 bases clipped from V and 5 bases from J, the junction kept 4 bases outside the gene matches.

This clonotype occurred many times. The J gene is TRBJ2-1, the V gene TRBV5-1, with D possibly being TRBD2 (7 bases). Germline V gene sequence: CDR1 SGHRS, CDR2 YFSETQ. This CDR3 comprises 15 residues. The ends were cut back, 4 bases at V and 7 bases at J, with 18 bases in the middle. The chain's CDR3 is CASSVSGGPPNEQFF. The CDR3 DNA sequence: TGCGCCAGCAGCGTATCGGGGGGCCCCCCTAATGAGCAGTTCTTC.

In its sample, this clonotype was seen many times. J is TRBJ2-3 and V is TRBV5-5, with 8 nucleotides matching TRBD1. This CDR3 has 17 amino acids. Germline loops: CDR1 SGHKS, CDR2 YYEKEE (reference sequence). The V and J ends lost 0 bases and 4 bases, in that order; junction bases with no gene match: 10. The CDR3 region is CASSLASSAGGADTQYF. The CDR3 coding sequence is TGTGCCAGCAGCTTGGCAAGTTCAGCAGGGGGCGCAGATACGCAGTATTTT.

This clonotype was seen repeatedly, ten times or more. The chain recombines TRBV12-3 or TRBV12-4 with TRBJ2-5; the match to TRBD1 covers 8 bases. The CDR3 is 13 residues long. Germline trimming cut 8 bases from V and 4 bases from J; bases unmatched to any gene: 6. CDR3 in amino acids: CASWDRIRETQYF. The DNA for the CDR3 is TGTGCCAGCTGGGACAGGATCCGAGAGACCCAGTACTTC.

This clonotype has a count of ten or more. This chain joins TRBV29-1 and TRBJ1-5, with 8 bases lining up with TRBD1. Germline CDR1 and CDR2: SQVTM and ANQGSEA. The CDR3 extends over 13 amino acids. V was pared by 5 bases and J by 6 bases, with 6 bases of the junction left unmatched. CDR3 sequence reads: CSVQDRAGQPQHF. The CDR3 nucleotides are TGCAGCGTTCAGGACAGGGCGGGTCAGCCCCAGCATTTT.

This clonotype was picked up many times. The chain has TRBV3-1 and TRBJ2-1, with TRBD1 matching 7 bases. The V gene's germline CDR1 is LGHDT and CDR2 YNNKEL (reference sequence). The CDR3 length is 14 residues. Trimming cost V 0 bases and J 9 bases; bases outside gene matches: 5. CDR3 residues: CASSQDRGLGEQFF. CDR3 in DNA: TGTGCCAGCAGCCAAGATAGGGGGCTTGGTGAGCAGTTCTTC.

The table lists this clonotype with many counts. This CDR3 is CSVWRGGQGDTQYF. DNA for the CDR3: TGCAGTGTATGGCGGGGGGGCCAAGGAGATACGCAGTATTTT. The chain is built from TRBV20-1 and TRBJ2-3; 9 bases are shared with TRBD2. Germline lookup yields CDR1 DFQATT and CDR2 SNEGSKA (reference sequence). The trim removed 7 bases at V and 5 bases at J, leaving 10 bases unmatched. The length of the CDR3 is 14 residues.